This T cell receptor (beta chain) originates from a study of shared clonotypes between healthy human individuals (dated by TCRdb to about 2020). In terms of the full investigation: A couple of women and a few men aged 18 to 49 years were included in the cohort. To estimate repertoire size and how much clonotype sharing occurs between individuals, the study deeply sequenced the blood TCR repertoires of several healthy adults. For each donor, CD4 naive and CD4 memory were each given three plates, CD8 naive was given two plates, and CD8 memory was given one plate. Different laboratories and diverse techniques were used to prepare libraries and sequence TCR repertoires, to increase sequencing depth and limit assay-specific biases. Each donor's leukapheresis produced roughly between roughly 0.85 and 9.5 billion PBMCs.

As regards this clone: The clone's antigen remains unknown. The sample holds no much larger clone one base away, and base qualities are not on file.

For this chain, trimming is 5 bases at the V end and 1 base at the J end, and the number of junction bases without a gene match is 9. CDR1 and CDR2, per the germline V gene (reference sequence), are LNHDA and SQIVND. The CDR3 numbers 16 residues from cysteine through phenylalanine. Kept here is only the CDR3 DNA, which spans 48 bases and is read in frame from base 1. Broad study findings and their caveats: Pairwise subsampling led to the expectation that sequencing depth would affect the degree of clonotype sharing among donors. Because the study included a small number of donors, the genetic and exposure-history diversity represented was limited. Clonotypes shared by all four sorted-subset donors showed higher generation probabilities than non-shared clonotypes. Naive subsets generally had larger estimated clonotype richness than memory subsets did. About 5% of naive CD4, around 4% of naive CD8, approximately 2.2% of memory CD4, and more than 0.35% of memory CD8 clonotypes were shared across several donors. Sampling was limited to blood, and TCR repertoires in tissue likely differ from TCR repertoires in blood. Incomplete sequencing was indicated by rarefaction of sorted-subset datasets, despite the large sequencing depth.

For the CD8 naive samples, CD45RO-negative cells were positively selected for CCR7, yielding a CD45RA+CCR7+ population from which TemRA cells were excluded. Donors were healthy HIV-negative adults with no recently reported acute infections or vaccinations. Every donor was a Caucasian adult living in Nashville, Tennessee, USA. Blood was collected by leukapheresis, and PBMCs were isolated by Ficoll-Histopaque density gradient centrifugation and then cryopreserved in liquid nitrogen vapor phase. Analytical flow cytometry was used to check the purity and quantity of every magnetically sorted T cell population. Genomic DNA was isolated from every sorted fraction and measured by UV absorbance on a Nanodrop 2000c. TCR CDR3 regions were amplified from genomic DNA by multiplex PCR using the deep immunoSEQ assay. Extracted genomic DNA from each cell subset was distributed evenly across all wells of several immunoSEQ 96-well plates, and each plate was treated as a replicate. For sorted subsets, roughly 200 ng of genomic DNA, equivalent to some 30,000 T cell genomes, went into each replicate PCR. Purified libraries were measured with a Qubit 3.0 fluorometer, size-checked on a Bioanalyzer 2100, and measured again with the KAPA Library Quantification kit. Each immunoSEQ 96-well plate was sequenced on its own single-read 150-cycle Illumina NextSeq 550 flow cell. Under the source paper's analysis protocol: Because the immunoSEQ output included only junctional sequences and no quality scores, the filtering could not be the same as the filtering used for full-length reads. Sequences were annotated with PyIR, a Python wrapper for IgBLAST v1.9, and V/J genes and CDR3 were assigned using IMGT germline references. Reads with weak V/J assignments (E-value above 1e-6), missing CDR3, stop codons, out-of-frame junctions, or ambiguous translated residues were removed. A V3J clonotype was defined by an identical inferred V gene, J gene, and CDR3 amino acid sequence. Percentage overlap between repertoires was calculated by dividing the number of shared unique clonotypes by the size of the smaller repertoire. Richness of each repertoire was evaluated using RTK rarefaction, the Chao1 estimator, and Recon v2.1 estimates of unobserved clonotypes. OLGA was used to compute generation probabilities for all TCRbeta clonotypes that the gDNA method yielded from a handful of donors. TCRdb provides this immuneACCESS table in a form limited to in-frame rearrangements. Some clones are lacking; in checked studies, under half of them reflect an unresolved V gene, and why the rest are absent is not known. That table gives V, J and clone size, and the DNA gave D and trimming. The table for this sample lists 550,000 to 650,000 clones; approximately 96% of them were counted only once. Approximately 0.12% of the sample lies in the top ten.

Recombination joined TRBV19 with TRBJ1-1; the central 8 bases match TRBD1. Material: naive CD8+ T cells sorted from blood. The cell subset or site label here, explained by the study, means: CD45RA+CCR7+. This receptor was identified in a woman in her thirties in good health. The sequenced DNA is TGTGCCAGTAGTTCAGCCCAACAGGGGGGGAACACTGAAGCTTTCTTT. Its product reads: CASSSAQQGGNTEAFF.